A single sample is the source of the 21 T cell receptor beta chains below, sequenced in a study of cytomegalovirus exposure and HLA in healthy donors. In the PCR, 60 Vbeta and 13 Jbeta primers were used. The table came from immunoSEQ multiplex PCR; TCRdb's copy has only in-frame clones and leaves some out. The data contain about 140,000 clones, approximately 84% of them singletons. The source material was PBMCs. The receptors were sampled from a man aged 25-40 years in good health and CMV-seropositive.

The table lists this clone with a few counts. V gene TRBV19 combines with J gene TRBJ2-7; TRBD1 matches 7 bases. Germline V gene data show CDR1 as LNHDA and CDR2 as SQIVND (reference sequence). V was clipped by 5 bases and J by 5 bases; unmatched bases: 9. The CDR3 runs 14 residues. The CDR3 reads CASSVITGVDEQYF. The CDR3, as DNA: TGTGCCAGTAGTGTCATCACAGGGGTGGACGAGCAGTACTTC.

A few counts support this clone. This rearrangement joins TRBV5-6 to TRBJ1-2; a possible D gene is TRBD1 (5 bases). Germline assignment: CDR1 SGHDT and CDR2 YYEEEE. This CDR3 comprises 14 residues. V lost 4 bases and J 7 bases, leaving 17 bases between the germline ends. Here the CDR3 DNA reads TGTGCCAGCAGCGGTAGTATGGGACTTGGTGGCTACACCTTC. Translating gives CASSGSMGLGGYTF.

The chain links TRBV2 to TRBJ1-2; possibly TRBD1 for D (5 bases). The CDR3 sequence is 13 residues long. V lost 1 base, J lost 3 bases, and 6 bases lay in between. Per the germline V gene, CDR1 is SNHLY and CDR2 is FYNNEI. CDR3 sequence: CASSEGGDYGYTF. CDR3 bases: TGTGCCAGCAGTGAAGGGGGGGACTATGGCTACACCTTC.

The J gene is TRBJ2-7, the V gene TRBV5-1, with 7 bases matching TRBD1. J was trimmed by 0 bases and V by 7 bases; bases with no gene match: 10. This CDR3 comprises 15 residues. Germline V gives CDR1 SGHRS, CDR2 YFSETQ. The CDR3 coding sequence is TGCGCCAGCCAAGGGGACAGCCTGAGCTCCTACGAGCAGTACTTC. It translates to CASQGDSLSSYEQYF.

The chain recombines TRBV18 with TRBJ2-5, with unresolved D. Trimming removed 3 bases at V and 2 bases at J, with 13 bases between. From germline, CDR1 is KGHSH and CDR2 LQKENI. This CDR3 has 15 amino acids. The CDR3: CASSPFQANQETQYF. The CDR3 bases are TGTGCCAGCTCACCGTTTCAAGCAAATCAAGAGACCCAGTACTTC.

DNA for the CDR3: TGTGCCAGCAGTGAAGGGTGGGGAGGGGGACGGAATCAGCCCCAGCATTTT. Its protein product is CASSEGWGGGRNQPQHF. The chain combines TRBV2 with TRBJ1-5, with D possibly matching TRBD1 (6 bases). Trimming pared 1 base from V and 4 bases from J, leaving 17 bases between. The CDR3 covers 17 residues. The germline CDR1 and CDR2 sequences are SNHLY and FYNNEI.

This rearrangement joins TRBV5-1 to TRBJ2-7, with D maybe TRBD1 (6 bases). The CDR3 sequence is 14 residues long. Trimming removed 4 bases at V and 1 base at J, with 12 bases between. Germline V CDR1 and CDR2: SGHRS, YFSETQ. The CDR3 reads CASSPATGSYEQYF. In DNA, the CDR3 is TGCGCCAGCAGCCCAGCGACAGGATCCTACGAGCAGTACTTC.

The chain uses TRBV28 and TRBJ2-3; a possible D gene is TRBD2 (7 bases). CDR3 size: 13 residues. Germline V CDR1 and CDR2: MDHEN, SYDVKM. V lost 7 bases to trimming and J lost 4 bases, with 12 bases between them. The CDR3 sequence is CASTQGGADTQYF. As DNA, the CDR3 is TGTGCCAGCACCCAAGGGGGGGCAGATACGCAGTATTTT.

J is TRBJ2-5 and V is TRBV6-1; D is undetermined. V was cut by 6 bases and J by 1 base, with 12 bases left in between. CDR3 length: 14 residues. Germline V gene data show CDR1 as MNHNS and CDR2 as SASEGT. CDR3 sequence reads: CASRRMFFQETQYF. The DNA of the CDR3 is TGTGCCAGCAGGAGGATGTTTTTCCAAGAGACCCAGTACTTC.

The chain couples TRBV30 to TRBJ2-7; the D is unclear. The germline V gene encodes CDR1 GTSNPN and CDR2 SVGIG (reference sequence). The V end was cut by 2 bases, the J end by 5 bases, with 13 bases between. The CDR3 is made up of 13 amino acids. CDR3 sequence: CAWSSLIPDEQYF. CDR3 sequence (DNA): TGTGCCTGGAGTAGTCTGATACCGGACGAGCAGTACTTC.

This chain links TRBV10-2 with TRBJ1-3; tentative D call: TRBD1 (5 bases). V lost 7 bases to trimming and J lost 1 base, with 20 bases between them. This CDR3 comprises 17 residues. Germline V lookup: CDR1 WSHSY, CDR2 SAAADI. The CDR3 spells CASKGMAGGYSGNTIYF. The DNA of the CDR3 is TGCGCCAGCAAGGGGATGGCCGGAGGGTATTCTGGAAACACCATATATTTT.

The chain couples TRBV29-1 to TRBJ1-5; D possibly corresponds to TRBD1 (5 bases). Germline lookup yields CDR1 SQVTM and CDR2 ANQGSEA. CDR3 length equals 13 residues. The V and J ends lost 7 bases and 7 bases respectively, with 17 bases between them. The CDR3 is CSAGGVSGQPQHF. CDR3 DNA sequence: TGCAGCGCTGGAGGGGTTAGTGGACAGCCCCAGCATTTT.

V and J are TRBV28 and TRBJ2-7, with D maybe TRBD1 (6 bases). Trimming pared 5 bases from V and 2 bases from J, leaving 16 bases between. The V gene's germline CDR1 is MDHEN and CDR2 SYDVKM. The CDR3 spans 15 residues. The DNA for the CDR3 is TGTGCCAGCAGTGACAGGACAGCCCCGACCTACGAGCAGTACTTC. It specifies CASSDRTAPTYEQYF.

This chain's CDR3 is CASSPKTGTRYTDTQYF. Here the CDR3 DNA reads TGTGCCAGCAGCCCAAAGACCGGGACTAGATACACAGATACGCAGTATTTT. This sequence joins TRBV5-4 and TRBJ2-3, with 8 bases fitting TRBD2. Germline V CDR1 and CDR2: SGHNT, YYREEE (reference sequence). CDR3 size: 17 residues. Trimming took 4 bases from V and 2 from J; bases not matched to a gene: 12. Using reference TRBV5-4 and TRBJ2-3 for the parts outside the CDR3, the full variable domain is ETGVTQSPTHLIKTRGQQVTLRCSSQSGHNTVSWYQQALGQGPQFIFQYYREEENGRGNFPPRFSGLQFPNYSSELNVNALELDDSALYLCASSPKTGTRYTDTQYFGPGTRLTVL.

V is TRBV9 and J is TRBJ2-1, with D hard to call. Germline assignment: CDR1 SGDLS and CDR2 YYNGEE. The V end was cut by 3 bases, the J end by 8 bases, with 12 bases between. The CDR3 consists of 13 residues. The CDR3 loop is CASSGSLRDEQFF. The CDR3 DNA sequence: TGTGCCAGCAGCGGGTCCCTTCGCGATGAGCAGTTCTTC.

The V and J genes are TRBV14 and TRBJ2-1; 7 bases fit TRBD2. This CDR3 region has 16 residues. Germline V gene lookup returns CDR1 SGHDN and CDR2 FVKESK. V lost 4 bases and J lost 2; bases outside the gene matches: 8. The CDR3 sequence: CASSLTLAFTYNEQFF. CDR3 sequence (DNA): TGTGCCAGCAGCCTCACACTAGCGTTTACCTACAATGAGCAGTTCTTC. The whole variable domain, filled in from reference TRBV14 and TRBJ2-1, reads EAGVTQFPSHSVIEKGQTVTLRCDPISGHDNLYWYRRVMGKEIKFLLHFVKESKQDESGMPNNRFLAERTGGTYSTLKVQPAELEDSGVYFCASSLTLAFTYNEQFFGPGTRLTVL.

This chain's CDR3 is CASSQARGTHYEQYF. In DNA form, the CDR3 reads TGCGCCAGCAGCCAAGCTCGCGGGACCCACTACGAGCAGTACTTC. The rearrangement links TRBV4-1 to TRBJ2-7, with D possibly TRBD2 on 6 matching bases. V shed 1 base and J shed 3 bases, with 13 bases lying between them. The CDR3 contains 15 residues. Germline V gene sequence: CDR1 MGHRA, CDR2 YSYEKL.

In DNA, the CDR3 is TGTGCCAGCTCACCACCTTCAGGGGACGAGCAGTACTTC. Translating it yields CASSPPSGDEQYF. V and J are TRBV18 and TRBJ2-7; possibly TRBD1 for D (6 bases). CDR1 and CDR2 from the germline V gene are KGHSH and LQKENI. V dropped 0 bases and J dropped 5 bases, with 8 bases sitting between them. The length of the CDR3 is 13 residues.

J is TRBJ2-2 and V is TRBV7-9; 11 bases map to TRBD2. CDR1 is SEHNR and CDR2 is FQNEAQ in the germline V gene (reference sequence). With 5 bases clipped from V and 7 bases from J, the junction kept 6 bases outside the gene matches. The CDR3 consists of 15 residues. CDR3: CASSPTSGGVGELFF. Here the CDR3 DNA reads TGTGCCAGCAGCCCAACTAGCGGGGGCGTCGGGGAGCTGTTTTTT.

The chain combines TRBV7-2 with TRBJ2-6; weak D call: TRBD1 (6 bases). Germline assignment: CDR1 SGHTA and CDR2 FQGNSA. Trimming shortened V by 5 bases and J by 4 bases, and 12 bases separated the two germline ends. The length of the CDR3 is 15 residues. CDR3 in DNA: TGTGCCAGCAGCCTAACAGGGACCGGGGCCAACGTCCTGACTTTC. Encoded protein: CASSLTGTGANVLTF.

The gene calls are TRBV27 and TRBJ2-7; TRBD2 matches at 7 bases. CDR1 and CDR2 (germline): MNHEY, SMNVEV (reference sequence). The trim removed 0 bases at V and 4 bases at J, leaving 6 bases unmatched. CDR3 length: 15 residues. The CDR3 bases are TGTGCCAGCAGTTTATCCAGCGGGATACCTTACGAGCAGTACTTC. Translating it yields CASSLSSGIPYEQYF.